The rows below give T cell receptor beta chains drawn from one sample of a study of blood T cells in healthy people across ages. One entry per CDR3 protein, called by TCRdb with MiXCR from the 5' RACE reads. Here the sample spans approximately 940,000 distinct CDR3 sequences, roughly 43% being singletons. Sequencing used blood. The receptor set was obtained from a man aged 25-40 years in good health. Both conserved end residues are part of each CDR3. The D gene is left open where the match is weak. Size is stated for part of the rows, as once, few or many counts, or as a class when the clone is expanded.

CDR3 protein: CSIRGWDRGRRNTEAFF
CDR3 DNA: TGCAGTATTAGGGGATGGGACAGGGGAAGAAGGAACACTGAAGCTTTCTTT
V gene: TRBV20-1
D gene: TRBD1
clone size: once
J gene: TRBJ1-1

CDR3 protein: CASSQVSGALTDTQYF
CDR3 DNA: TGCGCCAGCAGCCAAGTAAGCGGGGCGTTGACAGATACGCAGTATTTT
V gene: TRBV4-3
D gene: TRBD2
clone size: -
J gene: TRBJ2-3

CDR3 protein: CASSKTRRQGSGANVLTF
CDR3 DNA: TGTGCCAGCAGTAAAACCCGGAGACAGGGATCTGGGGCCAACGTCCTGACTTTC
V gene: TRBV6-8
D gene: TRBD1
clone size: few
J gene: TRBJ2-6

CDR3 protein: CASSSPGQTFEQYF
CDR3 DNA: TGTGCCAGCAGCTCCCCGGGACAGACTTTTGAGCAGTACTTC
V gene: TRBV3-1
D gene: TRBD1
clone size: few
J gene: TRBJ2-4

CDR3 protein: CASSLGHWETQYF
CDR3 DNA: TGTGCCAGCAGCCTCGGACATTGGGAGACCCAGTACTTC
V gene: TRBV9
D gene: -
clone size: few
J gene: TRBJ2-5

CDR3 protein: CASRRPSSYEQYF
CDR3 DNA: TGTGCCAGCAGACGCCCTAGCTCCTACGAGCAGTACTTC
V gene: TRBV6-2/TRBV6-3
D gene: -
clone size: many
J gene: TRBJ2-7

CDR3 protein: CASSLKRGTTDTQYF
CDR3 DNA: TGCGCCAGCAGCTTGAAGCGGGGGACCACAGATACGCAGTATTTT
V gene: TRBV5-1
D gene: TRBD2
clone size: once
J gene: TRBJ2-3

CDR3 protein: CASSIGRFSYNEQFF
CDR3 DNA: TGCGCCAGCAGCATCGGACGGTTCTCCTACAATGAGCAGTTCTTC
V gene: TRBV5-1
D gene: -
clone size: -
J gene: TRBJ2-1

CDR3 protein: CASSQGVLADPDTQYF
CDR3 DNA: TGCGCCAGCAGCCAGGGGGTTCTAGCGGACCCAGATACGCAGTATTTT
V gene: TRBV4-1
D gene: TRBD2
clone size: few
J gene: TRBJ2-3

CDR3 protein: CSASPYGQWYGYTF
CDR3 DNA: TGCAGTGCTAGTCCTTACGGACAGTGGTATGGCTACACCTTC
V gene: TRBV20-1
D gene: -
clone size: once
J gene: TRBJ1-2

CDR3 protein: CASSPREELWNTEAFF
CDR3 DNA: TGTGCCAGCAGTCCTCGAGAGGAACTATGGAACACTGAAGCTTTCTTT
V gene: TRBV28
D gene: -
clone size: -
J gene: TRBJ1-1

CDR3 protein: CASSVWEKLFF
CDR3 DNA: TGTGCCAGCAGTGTTTGGGAAAAACTGTTTTTT
V gene: TRBV2
D gene: -
clone size: -
J gene: TRBJ1-4

CDR3 protein: CASSFGGDYEQYF
CDR3 DNA: TGTGCCAGCAGCTTCGGCGGGGACTACGAGCAGTACTTC
V gene: TRBV7-6
D gene: -
clone size: few
J gene: TRBJ2-7

CDR3 protein: CASSPDGDQPQHF
CDR3 DNA: TGCGCCAGCAGCCCGGACGGGGATCAGCCCCAGCATTTT
V gene: TRBV5-1
D gene: -
clone size: -
J gene: TRBJ1-5

CDR3 protein: CSSRDRVTDTQYF
CDR3 DNA: TGCAGTTCCCGGGACAGAGTCACAGATACGCAGTATTTT
V gene: TRBV29-1
D gene: TRBD1
clone size: many
J gene: TRBJ2-3

CDR3 protein: CASSIGTSGGAGNEQFF
CDR3 DNA: TGCGCCAGCAGCATCGGGACTAGCGGGGGGGCAGGGAATGAGCAGTTCTTC
V gene: TRBV5-1
D gene: TRBD2
clone size: -
J gene: TRBJ2-1

CDR3 protein: CASLLAANTGELFF
CDR3 DNA: TGTGCCAGCTTACTAGCGGCCAACACCGGGGAGCTGTTTTTT
V gene: TRBV6-2/TRBV6-3
D gene: TRBD2
clone size: -
J gene: TRBJ2-2

CDR3 protein: CASSLSGRVVSGYTF
CDR3 DNA: TGTGCCAGCAGTTTATCTGGCAGGGTAGTGTCAGGCTACACCTTC
V gene: TRBV27
D gene: -
clone size: -
J gene: TRBJ1-2

CDR3 protein: CASSDSATGELFF
CDR3 DNA: TGTGCCAGCAGTGACTCGGCCACCGGGGAGCTGTTTTTT
V gene: TRBV6-4
D gene: -
clone size: -
J gene: TRBJ2-2

CDR3 protein: CANSEGRWGYTF
CDR3 DNA: TGTGCCAACAGTGAGGGACGATGGGGCTACACCTTC
V gene: TRBV27
D gene: -
clone size: -
J gene: TRBJ1-2

CDR3 protein: CASSLKSTGKNSYEQYF
CDR3 DNA: TGTGCCAGCAGCTTAAAAAGTACAGGGAAGAACTCCTACGAGCAGTACTTC
V gene: TRBV11-3
D gene: -
clone size: -
J gene: TRBJ2-7